The 7 T cell receptor beta chains given below trace back to one sample, sequenced in a study of beta chain features in type 1 diabetes. The whole isolated RNA underwent reverse transcription, so sequencing captured expressed TCRB transcripts. Here immunoSEQ multiplex PCR was the method, and the copy in TCRdb shows in-frame clones only, minus some. The repertoire holds hundreds of thousands of clones, with around 12% as singletons. Material: naive CD4+ T cells from blood. These TCRs come from a man younger than 30 in good health.

The chain uses TRBV18 and TRBJ1-5; no reliable D call. Per germline, CDR1 KGHSH and CDR2 LQKENI. The CDR3 extends over 14 amino acids. The V and J ends lost 0 bases and 4 bases respectively, with 7 bases between them. In nucleotides, the CDR3 is TGTGCCAGCTCACCACCGACTGTGAATCAGCCCCAGCATTTT. This gives the protein CASSPPTVNQPQHF.

The chain is built from TRBV5-4 and TRBJ2-1, with TRBD2 identical over 11 bases. With 5 bases clipped from V and 2 bases from J, the junction kept 3 bases outside the gene matches. Germline CDR1 and CDR2: SGHNT and YYREEE (reference sequence). The CDR3 covers 15 residues. This CDR3 is CASRLAGVPYNEQFF. The CDR3 nucleotides read TGTGCCAGCAGACTAGCGGGAGTTCCCTACAATGAGCAGTTCTTC.

The CDR3 DNA follows: TGTGCCACCTTACGACAGGGGCCCTCCTACGAGCAGTACTTC. Protein sequence: CATLRQGPSYEQYF. The chain combines TRBV28 with TRBJ2-7; 8 bases align to TRBD1. This CDR3 contains 14 residues. The germline gives CDR1 MDHEN, CDR2 SYDVKM. J gave up 0 bases and V 10 bases, and 8 bases lay outside the gene matches.

As to this clone: The sample has other DNA sequences that encode this CDR3 too. The rearrangement joins TRBV28 to TRBJ1-2; TRBD1 matches at 7 bases. Germline-derived CDR1 and CDR2 are MDHEN and SYDVKM. V was pared by 6 bases and J by 5 bases, with 3 bases of the junction left unmatched. The CDR3 is 12 amino acids. This CDR3 is CASSPTGYGYTF. For the CDR3, the DNA is TGTGCCAGCAGCCCGACAGGGTATGGCTACACCTTC.

This chain uses TRBV27 with TRBJ1-5; D unresolved. The CDR3 contains 13 residues. From germline, CDR1 is MNHEY and CDR2 SMNVEV (reference sequence). The V end was cut by 7 bases, the J end by 0 bases, with 7 bases between. CDR3 sequence (DNA): TGTGCCAGCATGTCTTATAGCAATCAGCCCCAGCATTTT. It yields the protein CASMSYSNQPQHF.

This rearrangement joins TRBV7-2 to TRBJ2-1, with D possibly being TRBD1 (5 bases). Trimming removed 1 base at V and 3 bases at J, with 10 bases between. This CDR3 spans 15 amino acids. Germline V lookup: CDR1 SGHTA, CDR2 FQGNSA. CDR3 sequence reads: CASSLEQANYNEQFF. In nucleotides, the CDR3 is TGTGCCAGCAGCTTAGAACAGGCTAACTACAATGAGCAGTTCTTC.

This clone was observed a few times. J is TRBJ2-2 and V is TRBV4-3; TRBD1 is a possible D gene (5 bases). Germline assignment: CDR1 LGHNA and CDR2 YSLEER. Trimming left V 4 bases short and J 0 bases short, with 6 bases between. The CDR3 covers 14 residues. The CDR3 DNA reads TGCGCCAGCAGCCTGGACACGAACACCGGGGAGCTGTTTTTT. It yields the protein CASSLDTNTGELFF.